This TCR beta chain derives from a study of blood T cells in healthy people across ages. V lost 0 bases, J lost 2 bases, and 5 bases stayed unmatched. The CDR3 is 16 amino acids. CDR1 and CDR2 (germline): KGHSH, LQKENI. Through a sample-barcoded 5' primer and a J-beta primer mix, a second PCR was run for roughly 7 to 12 cycles. TCRdb reprocessed the 5' RACE reads via MiXCR and lists one record per CDR3 protein. The table has fewer than 700,000 distinct CDR3 sequences, approximately 40% seen once. The rearrangement joins TRBV18 to TRBJ2-5; 8 positions agree with TRBD2. The sample was blood. The sequence was obtained from an elderly man in good health. CDR3 loop: CASSPPVAGNQETQYF. The CDR3 coding sequence is TGTGCCAGCTCACCACCGGTAGCGGGGAATCAAGAGACCCAGTACTTC.